Given below is one TCR beta chain in context. In its sample, this clone was seen a few times. Which antigen it targets is not known. The record has no base qualities; no much larger clone is one base away. The trial excluded patients who had a history of autoimmune disease or who were on systemic immunosuppression. Peripheral blood for TCR sequencing was collected from all dose cohorts at baseline, on cycle 4 day 1, and on cycle 7 day 1. Samples came from an open-label, multicenter, first-in-human phase I dose-escalation trial of ivuxolimab. The trial enrolled adults with locally advanced or metastatic head and neck squamous cell, hepatocellular, melanoma or renal cell carcinoma. CD4+ and CD8+ T cells were sorted separately from peripheral blood before TCR sequencing. The sample belongs to a study of OX40 agonist ivuxolimab in advanced cancers. Concerning the study at large: Ivuxolimab, which targeted the costimulatory receptor OX40 (CD134), was an agonistic, fully human IgG2 monoclonal antibody. The paper describes the monotherapy dose-escalation part (N ≈ 52 patients) of the phase I trial of ivuxolimab. Peripheral TCRbeta sequencing aimed to test whether ivuxolimab altered TCR sequence diversity and caused clonal T-cell expansion. Partial responses occurred in three dose-escalation patients, of whom one had hepatocellular carcinoma and two had cutaneous melanoma. Prior anti-PD-1, anti-PD-L1 or anti-CTLA-4 therapy was permitted, and 30% to 45% of dose-escalation patients had received checkpoint inhibitors. In the dose-escalation cohort, 75% to 85% of patients were male, and the mean age was around 65 years with a range of roughly 23 to 90. Of the roughly 52 dose-escalation patients, hepatocellular carcinoma was present in roughly 19, melanoma in some 15, renal cell carcinoma in 9 and head and neck cancer in 9. Intravenous ivuxolimab was administered to patients every 2 weeks at six dose levels: 0.01, 0.1, 0.3, 1.5, 3 and 10 mg/kg. Findings and caveats that apply to the study as a whole: At doses of 0.1 to 3.0 mg/kg, clonal expansion of both CD4+ and CD8+ blood T cells was observed from baseline to week 6. In partial responders in the 0.1-3.0 mg/kg groups, normalized peripheral clonal expansion was found to be among the lowest, especially among CD8+ T cells. After ivuxolimab, expanded clones were on average more numerous among CD8+ T cells than among CD4+ T cells. Low levels of normalized T-cell clonal expansion were also seen in some patients who did not respond. Antigen specificity was not determined for the clonally expanded peripheral T cells.

Genomic DNA was extracted from sorted cells for sequencing of the TCRbeta CDR3 region. The immunoSEQ Assay was used for sequencing of TCRbeta CDR3 regions. TCRdb took over this immuneACCESS table, retaining in-frame rearrangements with V and J assigned. Such tables are incomplete; in checked studies, under half of the missing clones stem from an unresolved V gene, and the remainder is unexplained. This sample comprises approximately 79,000 clones, around nine tenths of them detected only once. The top ten hold about 2.6% of the sample. The germline V gene sets CDR1 to ENHRY and CDR2 to SYGVKD. The CDR3 covers 12 residues, taking in both the cysteine and the phenylalanine. Only CDR3 DNA remains: 36 bases, in frame from the first base. Trimming costs V 3 bases and J 10 bases, and their ends lie 7 bases apart.

The clonotype originates from an adult with an advanced solid tumor such as melanoma, head and neck, liver or kidney cancer. The rearranged segments are TRBV10-3 and TRBJ1-6; the D gene cannot be resolved reliably. The sample here was CD4+ or CD8+ T cells sorted from blood, taken in a trial of the OX40 agonist ivuxolimab. The DNA sequence is given as TGTGCCATCAGTGACTGGCCCTCACCCCTCCACTTT. The resulting protein is CAISDWPSPLHF.